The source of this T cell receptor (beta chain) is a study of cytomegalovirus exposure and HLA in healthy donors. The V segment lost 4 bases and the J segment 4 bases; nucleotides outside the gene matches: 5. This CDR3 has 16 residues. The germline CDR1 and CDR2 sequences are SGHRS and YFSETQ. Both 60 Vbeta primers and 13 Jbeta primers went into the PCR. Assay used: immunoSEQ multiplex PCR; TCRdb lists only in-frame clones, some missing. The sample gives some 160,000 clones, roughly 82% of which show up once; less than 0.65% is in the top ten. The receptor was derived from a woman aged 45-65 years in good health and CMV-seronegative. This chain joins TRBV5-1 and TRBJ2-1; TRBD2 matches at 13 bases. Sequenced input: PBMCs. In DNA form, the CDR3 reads TGCGCCAGCAGCCCGGGACTAGCGGGAAATTACAATGAGCAGTTCTTC. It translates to CASSPGLAGNYNEQFF. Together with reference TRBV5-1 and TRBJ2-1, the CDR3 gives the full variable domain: KAGVTQTPRYLIKTRGQQVTLSCSPISGHRSVSWYQQTPGQGLQFLFEYFSETQRNKGNFPGRFSGRQFSNSRSEMNVSTLELGDSALYLCASSPGLAGNYNEQFFGPGTRLTVL.